The 30 T cell receptor beta chains in this list originate from one sample, sequenced in a study of identical twins. A single record per CDR3 protein comes from TCRdb applying MiXCR to the 5' RACE reads. The sample gives hundreds of thousands of distinct CDR3 sequences, roughly 6.2% of which show up once; about 1.8% is in the top ten. Source material: naive T cells sorted from blood. These receptors were taken from a man aged 18 to 29 in good health.

In this sample, this clonotype turned up many times. The chain has TRBV7-2 and TRBJ2-1, with 10 bases aligning to TRBD2. The CDR3 contains 15 residues. With 1 base clipped from V and 9 bases from J, the junction kept 6 bases outside the gene matches. CDR1 SGHTA and CDR2 FQGNSA come from the germline V gene. The DNA of the CDR3 is TGTGCCAGCAGCTTAGAGCTAGCGGGAGCGCGTGAGCAGTTCTTC. Translation: CASSLELAGAREQFF.

The V and J genes are TRBV12-5 and TRBJ2-3; D gene ambiguous. CDR1 LGHNT and CDR2 FRNRAP come from the germline V gene. Trimming shortened V by 0 bases and J by 2 bases, and 15 bases separated the two germline ends. The CDR3 sequence is 17 residues long. In nucleotides, the CDR3 is TGTGCTAGTGGTTTGGTAAAATCGGTGGGTGACACAGATACGCAGTATTTT. It encodes CASGLVKSVGDTDTQYF.

This clonotype was detected only a few times. This chain uses TRBV29-1 with TRBJ2-7; possible D gene TRBD2, 6 bases. The CDR3 extends over 12 amino acids. The ends were cut back, 4 bases at V and 3 bases at J, with 10 bases in the middle. CDR1 and CDR2 (germline): SQVTM, ANQGSEA. The CDR3 loop is CSVVGLHYEQYF. The CDR3, as DNA: TGCAGCGTTGTGGGACTTCACTACGAGCAGTACTTC.

This clonotype was counted only a few times. This rearrangement joins TRBV18 to TRBJ2-5; D may be TRBD1 (5 bases). This CDR3 region has 14 residues. The V gene lost 1 base and the J gene lost 5 bases, with 11 bases spanning the gap. Germline lookup yields CDR1 KGHSH and CDR2 LQKENI. The CDR3 sequence is CASSPQTVIETQYF. In DNA, the CDR3 is TGTGCCAGCTCACCACAGACAGTGATCGAGACCCAGTACTTC.

This clonotype was recorded a few times. The V gene is TRBV6-1, the J gene TRBJ1-2, with 7 bases that match TRBD1. The trim removed 5 bases at V and 4 bases at J, leaving 7 bases unmatched. Looked up from germline, CDR1 is MNHNS and CDR2 is SASEGT. The CDR3 is made up of 14 amino acids. CDR3 nucleotides: TGTGCCAGCAGTCCCTACGGACAGGTCTATGGCTACACCTTC. Its protein is CASSPYGQVYGYTF.

Ten or more counts support this clonotype. The chain is built from TRBV29-1 and TRBJ2-5; 10 positions match TRBD2. The CDR3 is made up of 15 amino acids. Germline CDR1 SQVTM, CDR2 ANQGSEA. Trimming cost V 4 bases and J 1 base; bases outside gene matches: 6. CDR3 DNA: TGCAGCGTTGTGGGGCTAGCGGGAGCCCAAGAGACCCAGTACTTC. It codes for CSVVGLAGAQETQYF.

V usage is TRBV28 and J usage is TRBJ2-4, with D perhaps matching TRBD1 (5 bases). CDR3 size: 14 residues. V gave up 5 bases and J gave up 6 bases, with 14 bases separating them. The germline gives CDR1 MDHEN, CDR2 SYDVKM. In nucleotides, the CDR3 is TGTGCCAGCAGTGGCCCAAGTCAGGGAAACATTCAGTACTTC. This encodes CASSGPSQGNIQYF.

The table lists this clonotype with a few counts. The chain is built from TRBV3-1 and TRBJ1-4; a possible D gene is TRBD1 (6 bases). The CDR3 covers 12 residues. Deletions cut 2 bases from V and 8 bases from J, with 6 bases between. Germline CDR1 LGHDT, CDR2 YNNKEL (reference sequence). For the CDR3, the DNA is TGTGCCAGCAGCCAACAGGGGGAAAAACTGTTTTTT. Protein: CASSQQGEKLFF.

This clonotype was found a few times. The CDR3 region has the DNA TGTGCCAGCAGGACCTTAGCGGTCTCCTACAATGAGCAGTTCTTC. Encoded protein: CASRTLAVSYNEQFF. The chain recombines TRBV27 with TRBJ2-1, with TRBD2 as a possible D gene (6 bases). Germline V gene sequence: CDR1 MNHEY, CDR2 SMNVEV (reference sequence). There are 15 residues in the CDR3. V was shortened by 6 bases and J by 0 bases, with 12 bases between the two germline ends.

This clonotype was seen a few times. This chain uses TRBV20-1 with TRBJ2-1, with 9 positions matching TRBD2. The germline gives CDR1 DFQATT, CDR2 SNEGSKA (reference sequence). Trimming removed 3 bases from V and 8 bases from J; junction bases left unmatched: 2. The CDR3 totals 12 residues. The CDR3 region is CSARRGGHEQFF. The CDR3 DNA reads as TGCAGTGCTAGGCGGGGGGGGCATGAGCAGTTCTTC.

This chain connects TRBV5-6 to TRBJ1-5, with a possible D match to TRBD1 (5 bases). Trimming took 5 bases from V and 5 from J, leaving 8 bases between them. Germline values: CDR1 SGHDT, CDR2 YYEEEE. This CDR3 comprises 12 residues. The CDR3 nucleotides are TGTGCCAGCAGTCGGGGGGATCAGCCCCAGCATTTT. Amino acid sequence: CASSRGDQPQHF.

V usage is TRBV29-1 and J usage is TRBJ2-1, with 9 bases that match TRBD2. With 7 bases clipped from V and 7 bases from J, the junction kept 8 bases outside the gene matches. Germline-derived CDR1 and CDR2 are SQVTM and ANQGSEA. The CDR3 extends over 13 amino acids. In DNA, the CDR3 is TGCAGCGGTATTAGCGGGAGACAGAATGAGCAGTTCTTC. The encoded protein is CSGISGRQNEQFF.

This clonotype was recorded a few times. The chain is built from TRBV25-1 and TRBJ2-5; either TRBD1 or TRBD2 may fit D (6 bases each). In germline, CDR1 is MGHDK, CDR2 SYGVNS. There are 15 residues in the CDR3. Deletions cut 1 base from V and 5 bases from J, with 14 bases between. This CDR3 reads CASSESGGFSETQYF. CDR3 bases: TGTGCCAGCAGTGAATCCGGGGGCTTCTCGGAGACCCAGTACTTC.

In its sample, this clonotype was seen many times. The chain joins TRBV20-1 to TRBJ1-4, with D possibly TRBD1 on 6 matching bases. Germline CDR1 is DFQATT and CDR2 is SNEGSKA (reference sequence). V was pared by 0 bases and J by 7 bases, with 15 bases between. CDR3 length: 15 amino acids. The CDR3, as DNA: TGCAGTGCTAGAGATGAATCTTGGGGGCTTGAAAAACTGTTTTTT. Translated: CSARDESWGLEKLFF.

This clonotype was counted between two and nine times. V usage is TRBV18 and J usage is TRBJ1-1; 9 bases are shared with TRBD1. Per the germline V gene, CDR1 is KGHSH and CDR2 is LQKENI. The CDR3 is made up of 15 amino acids. Losses at the gene ends were 5 bases for V and 6 bases for J; bases not matched to a gene: 10. CDR3 residues: CASSSRTGVEAEAFF. DNA of the CDR3: TGTGCCAGCTCATCAAGGACAGGGGTTGAGGCTGAAGCTTTCTTT.

A remark on this clonotype: A much larger clone is a single base away; this may be a read error. The missing conserved phenylalanine or tryptophan at the end of this CDR3 makes a read error likely. The chain is built from TRBV20-1 and TRBJ1-5; the D is unclear. The CDR3 has 13 amino acids. Trimming cost V 3 bases and J 3 bases, with 9 bases left between them. The germline gives CDR1 DFQATT, CDR2 SNEGSKA (reference sequence). CDR3 in DNA: TGCAGTGCTAGTATTAGGAACAATCAGCCCCAGCATCTT. It encodes CSASIRNNQPQHL.

This clonotype was recorded many times. This chain links TRBV6-5 with TRBJ2-5; 11 nucleotides match TRBD2. CDR3 length equals 15 residues. Germline values: CDR1 MNHEY, CDR2 SVGAGI. V lost 2 bases to trimming and J lost 7 bases; unmatched junction nucleotides: 6. The CDR3 spells CASSYLAGGAGTQYF. CDR3 nucleotide sequence: TGTGCCAGCAGTTACCTAGCGGGGGGAGCAGGGACCCAGTACTTC.

The sample holds many counts of this clonotype. The chain links TRBV4-3 to TRBJ2-1; no definite D call. Trimming removed 0 bases from V and 6 bases from J, with 9 bases in between. The CDR3 covers 14 residues. CDR1 LGHNA and CDR2 YSLEER come from the germline V gene. The CDR3 protein is CASSQDSGSNEQFF. The CDR3 nucleotides read TGCGCCAGCAGCCAAGACTCCGGGTCCAATGAGCAGTTCTTC.

This clonotype occurred many times. The genes are TRBV27 and TRBJ2-1; 10 positions agree with TRBD2. CDR1 MNHEY and CDR2 SMNVEV come from the germline V gene (reference sequence). This CDR3 spans 19 amino acids. Losses at the gene ends were 4 bases for V and 0 bases for J; bases not matched to a gene: 12. The CDR3 protein is CASSSNSGRYLSSYNEQFF. CDR3 in DNA: TGTGCCAGCAGTTCTAATAGCGGGAGGTACTTGAGCTCCTACAATGAGCAGTTCTTC.

The V gene is TRBV6-2 or TRBV6-3, the J gene TRBJ2-7; D gene ambiguous. V shed 5 bases and J shed 0 bases, with 17 bases lying between them. The CDR3 spans 16 residues. CDR1 and CDR2 (germline): MNHEY, SVGEGT. The CDR3 sequence: CASSTRTAVSSYEQYF. DNA for the CDR3: TGTGCCAGCAGTACGCGGACGGCCGTTAGCTCCTACGAGCAGTACTTC.

This clonotype came up a few times. The CDR3 here is CASSSSTVDNEQFF. The CDR3, as DNA: TGCGCCAGCAGCTCCTCGACAGTCGACAATGAGCAGTTCTTC. The chain couples TRBV5-1 to TRBJ2-1, with D perhaps TRBD1 (5 bases). The CDR3 totals 14 residues. Trimming shortened V by 3 bases and J by 5 bases, and 12 bases separated the two germline ends. CDR1 SGHRS and CDR2 YFSETQ come from the germline V gene.

J is TRBJ2-1 and V is TRBV6-2 or TRBV6-3; 10 nucleotides line up with TRBD2. Germline V gives CDR1 MNHEY, CDR2 SVGEGT. V trimming: 6 bases; J trimming: 9 bases; junction bases outside the gene matches: 8. CDR3 length: 14 residues. CDR3 DNA: TGTGCCAGCAGCGGGACTAGCGTTACCGGTGAGCAGTTCTTC. As protein: CASSGTSVTGEQFF.

This clonotype was found many times. V is TRBV10-1 and J is TRBJ2-7; 9 positions agree with TRBD2. The CDR3 contains 13 residues. Germline CDR1 and CDR2: WNHNN and SYGVQD (reference sequence). J lost 7 bases, V lost 3 bases, and 4 bases had no gene match. The CDR3, as DNA: TGCGCCAGCAGTGAAGCGGGAGGTAGGGAGCAGTACGTC. Translating gives CASSEAGGREQYV.

This clonotype occurred many times. The gene calls are TRBV12-3 or TRBV12-4 and TRBJ1-6, with 8 bases matching TRBD1. The CDR3 is 16 amino acids. Unmatched junction bases numbered 11, after V lost 3 bases and J lost 10 bases. CDR3 coding DNA: TGTGCCAGCAGTTTTCTTCCAGGGGGCACGAACTCACCCCTCCACTTT. Translated: CASSFLPGGTNSPLHF.

This clonotype occurred many times. The V call is TRBV7-2, the J call TRBJ1-3; D remains ambiguous. V was pared by 7 bases and J by 2 bases, with 12 bases between. The CDR3 consists of 14 residues. Germline V gene data show CDR1 as SGHTA and CDR2 as FQGNSA. Here the CDR3 reads CASTPGPTGNTIYF. The CDR3, as DNA: TGTGCCAGCACCCCAGGTCCCACTGGAAACACCATATATTTT.

This chain links TRBV20-1 with TRBJ2-5; TRBD2 matches at 8 bases. V gave up 4 bases and J gave up 2 bases; unmatched junction bases: 6. The CDR3 covers 14 residues. Germline V gives CDR1 DFQATT, CDR2 SNEGSKA (reference sequence). The CDR3 DNA sequence: TGCAGTGCTATTAGCGGGACCGTACAAGAGACCCAGTACTTC. It is translated as CSAISGTVQETQYF.

This clonotype was recorded at least ten times. This sequence joins TRBV20-1 and TRBJ2-4; TRBD1 or TRBD2 may be the D gene (6 bases each). Trimming removed 3 bases at V and 0 bases at J, with 15 bases between. From germline, CDR1 is DFQATT and CDR2 SNEGSKA (reference sequence). There are 16 residues in the CDR3. The CDR3 loop is CSASFMGGLAKNIQYF. The CDR3 DNA reads TGCAGTGCTAGTTTTATGGGGGGCCTAGCCAAAAACATTCAGTACTTC.

Only a few counts were recorded for this clonotype. This chain connects TRBV29-1 to TRBJ2-7, with D perhaps TRBD1 (6 bases). Trimming took off 4 bases at V and 2 bases at J, with 15 bases between the two ends. The CDR3 is made up of 14 amino acids. Germline V gene data show CDR1 as SQVTM and CDR2 as ANQGSEA. DNA of the CDR3: TGCAGCGTTGTAGGGGGTGCTACGACCTACGAGCAGTACTTC. Encoded protein: CSVVGGATTYEQYF.

The gene calls are TRBV2 and TRBJ2-7, with D perhaps given as TRBD1 or TRBD2 (7 bases each). Germline V gives CDR1 SNHLY, CDR2 FYNNEI. The germline V and J ends were trimmed by 7 bases and 6 bases, with 19 bases remaining between them. This CDR3 comprises 14 residues. CDR3 loop: CASTQGGTFPEQYV. Written as DNA, the CDR3 is TGTGCCAGCACCCAGGGGGGGACGTTCCCCGAGCAGTACGTC.

The chain employs TRBV20-1 and TRBJ2-5; 11 nucleotides line up with TRBD2. The CDR3 runs to 16 residues. V shed 3 bases and J 5 bases; nucleotides not matched to a gene: 11. Germline CDR1 DFQATT, CDR2 SNEGSKA (reference sequence). The CDR3 DNA is TGCAGTGCTAGCGTCCCTAGCGGGAGGTTATTGGAGACCCAGTACTTC. Amino acids: CSASVPSGRLLETQYF.